The 20 T cell receptor beta chains listed next were all sequenced from one sample in a study of cytomegalovirus exposure and HLA in healthy donors. Vbeta (60) and Jbeta (13) primers were used in the PCR. The repertoire was sequenced with immunoSEQ multiplex PCR; TCRdb's copy has only in-frame clones and lacks some. This sample has 140,000 or so clones, with over 55% found just once. Input material: PBMCs. The receptors come from a man aged 40-49 years in good health and CMV-seronegative.

The V call is TRBV15, the J call TRBJ1-5; 7 bases line up with TRBD1. Germline trimming cut 5 bases from V and 2 bases from J; bases unmatched to any gene: 6. Germline values: CDR1 LNHNV, CDR2 YYDKDF (reference sequence). This CDR3 contains 15 residues. The CDR3 DNA reads TGTGCCACCAGCCCCAGGGGGAGAGGCAATCAGCCCCAGCATTTT. Translation: CATSPRGRGNQPQHF.

The CDR3 sequence: CASSAPGTSGNNEQFF. The CDR3, as DNA: TGTGCCAGCAGCGCCCCCGGGACTAGCGGGAACAATGAGCAGTTCTTC. The V and J genes are TRBV7-9 and TRBJ2-1; TRBD2 agrees at 13 bases. Germline values: CDR1 SEHNR, CDR2 FQNEAQ (reference sequence). Germline trimming cut 5 bases from V and 5 bases from J; bases unmatched to any gene: 6. There are 16 residues in the CDR3.

This clone was picked up one time. The chain is built from TRBV5-1 and TRBJ1-1; TRBD1 matches at 8 bases. Germline CDR1 and CDR2: SGHRS and YFSETQ. This CDR3 is built from 14 residues. With V trimmed by 3 bases and J by 5 bases, 6 bases remained unmatched. The CDR3: CASSSRTGHTEAFF. CDR3 in DNA: TGCGCCAGCAGCTCGAGGACAGGGCATACTGAAGCTTTCTTT.

The chain has TRBV20-1 and TRBJ2-5; D is uncertain. Germline CDR1 and CDR2: DFQATT and SNEGSKA (reference sequence). The CDR3 length is 10 residues. The germline V and J ends were trimmed by 6 bases and 3 bases, with 5 bases remaining between them. The DNA of the CDR3 is TGCAGTGCCCATGAAGAGACCCAGTACTTC. It specifies CSAHEETQYF.

This chain joins TRBV5-1 and TRBJ1-5; D call uncertain. This CDR3 contains 16 residues. CDR1 is SGHRS, CDR2 YFSETQ, per germline. The V gene lost 0 bases and the J gene lost 2 bases, with 12 bases spanning the gap. The CDR3: CASSLGAFGGNQPQHF. The CDR3 DNA reads TGCGCCAGCAGCTTGGGCGCCTTCGGGGGCAATCAGCCCCAGCATTTT.

V and J are TRBV29-1 and TRBJ1-5, with 8 bases matching TRBD1. J gave up 4 bases and V 7 bases, and 9 bases lay outside the gene matches. Looked up from germline, CDR1 is SQVTM and CDR2 is ANQGSEA. This CDR3 is built from 14 residues. The CDR3 sequence is CSALGTGANQPQHF. CDR3 coding DNA: TGCAGCGCCTTAGGGACAGGCGCTAATCAGCCCCAGCATTTT.

The chain joins TRBV5-4 to TRBJ2-6; D perhaps matches TRBD1 (5 bases). Trimming left V 3 bases short and J 1 base short, with 8 bases between. In germline, CDR1 is SGHNT, CDR2 YYREEE (reference sequence). CDR3 size: 15 residues. The CDR3 region has the DNA TGTGCCAGCAGCTCACCAGGGTCTGGGGCCAACGTCCTGACTTTC. This codes for CASSSPGSGANVLTF.

This chain uses TRBV30 with TRBJ2-7; weak D call: TRBD1 (5 bases). The CDR3 runs 13 residues. V was shortened by 0 bases and J by 4 bases, with 10 bases between the two germline ends. In germline, CDR1 is GTSNPN, CDR2 SVGIG (reference sequence). The CDR3, as DNA: TGTGCCTGGAGTGTGGGGCATCTTTACGAGCAGTACTTC. It codes for CAWSVGHLYEQYF. Complete variable domain (other parts from reference TRBV30 and TRBJ2-7): SQTIHQWPATLVQPVGSPLSLECTVEGTSNPNLYWYRQAAGRGLQLLFYSVGIGQISSEVPQNLSASRPQDRQFILSSKKLLLSDSGFYLCAWSVGHLYEQYFGPGTRLTVT.

The J gene is TRBJ1-1, the V gene TRBV25-1, with a tentative D call TRBD1 (6 bases). Germline-derived CDR1 and CDR2 are MGHDK and SYGVNS. The CDR3 has 13 residues. Trimming shortened V by 6 bases and J by 11 bases, and 19 bases separated the two germline ends. This CDR3 is CASSLGPGHSAFF. The CDR3 nucleotides read TGTGCCAGCAGCCTGGGCCCGGGACATTCGGCTTTCTTT.

Here the CDR3 DNA reads TGTGCCAGCAGCTTGGGGTCGGCCCTAGGACAGCCCCAGCATTTT. This encodes CASSLGSALGQPQHF. The V and J genes are TRBV5-6 and TRBJ1-5; D gene ambiguous. Germline V gene data show CDR1 as SGHDT and CDR2 as YYEEEE. The V gene lost 0 bases and the J gene lost 7 bases, with 14 bases spanning the gap. The CDR3 has 15 amino acids.

The rearrangement links TRBV29-1 to TRBJ1-1; a weak D match, TRBD1 (5 bases). Germline-derived CDR1 and CDR2 are SQVTM and ANQGSEA. This CDR3 has 15 residues. Trimming pared 6 bases from V and 4 bases from J, leaving 21 bases between. CDR3 sequence reads: CSVHPVRGLGTEAFF. CDR3 bases: TGCAGCGTCCATCCCGTAAGGGGTCTGGGCACTGAAGCTTTCTTT.

In DNA, the CDR3 is TGCGCCAGCAGCCAGGTTACAGATACGCAGTATTTT. This translates into CASSQVTDTQYF. This sequence joins TRBV5-1 and TRBJ2-3; D gene ambiguous. The CDR3 has 12 residues. The V gene's germline CDR1 is SGHRS and CDR2 YFSETQ. V lost 4 bases and J lost 3, with 6 bases in between.

This clone was seen just once. This chain links TRBV10-3 with TRBJ1-3; no reliable D call. There are 13 residues in the CDR3. CDR1 and CDR2 (germline): ENHRY, SYGVKD. Between the trimmed V and J ends, which lost 6 bases and 3 bases, there was a span of 9 bases. The CDR3 nucleotides are TGTGCCATCAGGACTCGTGTTGGAAACACCATATATTTT. Its protein product is CAIRTRVGNTIYF.

The chain has TRBV9 and TRBJ2-2, with TRBD2 as a possible D gene (5 bases). The CDR3 has 14 residues. The germline V gene has CDR1 SGDLS and CDR2 YYNGEE. Between the trimmed V and J ends, which lost 6 bases and 3 bases, there was a span of 12 bases. In nucleotides, the CDR3 is TGTGCCAGCACCCGCTACGGGGACACCGGGGAGCTGTTTTTT. Protein product: CASTRYGDTGELFF.

This clone was counted a few times. The V call is TRBV5-1, the J call TRBJ2-7, with 9 bases fitting TRBD1. V lost 2 bases, J lost 2 bases, and 5 bases stayed unmatched. The CDR3 is made up of 15 amino acids. From germline, CDR1 is SGHRS and CDR2 YFSETQ. CDR3 bases: TGCGCCAGCAGCTTTGAGGGACAGGGCACCTACGAGCAGTACTTC. This gives the protein CASSFEGQGTYEQYF.

V and J are TRBV13 and TRBJ2-7; D may be TRBD2 (6 bases). The V and J ends lost 5 bases and 7 bases respectively, with 21 bases between them. This CDR3 region has 15 residues. CDR1 and CDR2 (germline): PRHDT, FYEKMQ (reference sequence). For the CDR3, the DNA is TGTGCCAGCAGCCCATCCACTGCGCTAGCGTGGGAGCAGTACTTC. Encoded protein: CASSPSTALAWEQYF.

This clone was seen only once. This chain connects TRBV2 to TRBJ2-7; D is possibly TRBD1 (6 bases). The V gene lost 6 bases and the J gene lost 3 bases, with 9 bases spanning the gap. Looked up from germline, CDR1 is SNHLY and CDR2 is FYNNEI. CDR3 size: 12 residues. The CDR3 sequence: CASSLGGYEQYF. For the CDR3, the DNA is TGTGCCAGCAGCTTAGGGGGCTACGAGCAGTACTTC.

This clone showed up just a few times. This rearrangement joins TRBV5-4 to TRBJ2-5; possibly TRBD1 for D (6 bases). Trimming cost V 4 bases and J 3 bases, with 13 bases left between them. There are 14 residues in the CDR3. Germline values: CDR1 SGHNT, CDR2 YYREEE (reference sequence). DNA for the CDR3: TGTGCCAGCAGCAAACCGCGGACAGAAGAGACCCAGTACTTC. Translation: CASSKPRTEETQYF.

This chain links TRBV27 with TRBJ2-5; no clear D. CDR1 and CDR2 from the germline V gene are MNHEY and SMNVEV (reference sequence). The V gene lost 5 bases and the J gene lost 11 bases, with 21 bases spanning the gap. This CDR3 is 14 amino acids long. CDR3 protein: CASSPGSSVQEQYF. The CDR3, as DNA: TGTGCCAGCAGTCCAGGTTCGAGTGTACAAGAGCAGTACTTC.

This chain links TRBV5-8 with TRBJ2-1; tentative D call: TRBD2 (6 bases). V dropped 3 bases and J dropped 12 bases, with 13 bases sitting between them. The length of the CDR3 is 12 residues. Germline V CDR1 and CDR2: SGHTS, YDEGEE. The CDR3 sequence: CASSWGDSRQFF. The CDR3 nucleotides read TGTGCCAGCAGCTGGGGGGACTCAAGGCAGTTCTTC.